The table lists the clone carrying this T cell receptor (beta chain) with a few counts. What it binds is not known. Ophthalmopathy patients showed a Clinical Activity Score of at least 3, NOSPECS grade of at least 4 and duration under 3 months. Exclusion of a patient resulted from uncontrolled infection, other autoimmune disease, pregnancy or lactation. The record originates from a study of T cells in Graves' hyperthyroidism and ophthalmopathy. General study findings and limits: Most thyroid-expanded clonotypes above 0.001 were also found in blood.

RNA transcripts gave rise to amplified TCR beta CDR3 regions. TCR CDR3 regions were first amplified by RT-PCR with HTBI primers. Each CDR3 protein gets one entry after TCRdb re-called the multiplex PCR reads with MiXCR. The table shows approximately 620,000 distinct CDR3 sequences, with about a sixth occurring only once. V dropped 6 bases and J dropped 11 bases, with 19 bases sitting between them. The CDR3 is made up of 12 amino acids. From germline, CDR1 is DFQATT and CDR2 SNEGSKA (reference sequence). Material for sequencing was blood. The TCR was taken from a woman aged 40 to 55 with Graves' ophthalmopathy. The J gene is TRBJ1-1, the V gene TRBV20-1; no clear D. This CDR3 is CSAQAAPQNAFF. The CDR3, as DNA: TGCAGTGCCCAGGCGGCCCCGCAGAACGCTTTCTTT.